The sequence of this TCR beta chain was determined in a study of T cell repertoires in cytomegalovirus infection. Overall study context: Both CMV infection and a matching HLA type were indicated by public TCR beta signatures. Points from the study as a whole: Across the ex vivo response, the dominant clonotypes were HLA-C-restricted CMV-specific TCR beta clonotypes. Cumulative frequency of public TCR beta families picked out carriers of CMV plus the relevant HLA.

Comment on this clonotype: What it binds is not known.

V was pared by 0 bases and J by 12 bases, with 14 bases between. CDR3 size: 14 residues. CDR1 and CDR2 from the germline V gene are MGHRA and YSYEKL. TCRdb re-analysed the reads in MiXCR, keeping a single row per CDR3 protein. The data show about 900,000 distinct CDR3 sequences, with under 40% seen just once and around 15% held by the top ten. The chain is built from TRBV4-1 and TRBJ1-4, with D perhaps matching TRBD1 (5 bases). This TCR derives from a human donor in good health (CMV status not recorded). Some clones in this sample may be carry-over from other donors' samples. This specimen was cultured CD8+ T cells from PBMCs, taken from culture after CMV antigen stimulation. DNA for the CDR3: TGCGCCAGCAGCCAAGATCAGGGTGTCGAGGAACTGTTTTTT. This sequence encodes CASSQDQGVEELFF.